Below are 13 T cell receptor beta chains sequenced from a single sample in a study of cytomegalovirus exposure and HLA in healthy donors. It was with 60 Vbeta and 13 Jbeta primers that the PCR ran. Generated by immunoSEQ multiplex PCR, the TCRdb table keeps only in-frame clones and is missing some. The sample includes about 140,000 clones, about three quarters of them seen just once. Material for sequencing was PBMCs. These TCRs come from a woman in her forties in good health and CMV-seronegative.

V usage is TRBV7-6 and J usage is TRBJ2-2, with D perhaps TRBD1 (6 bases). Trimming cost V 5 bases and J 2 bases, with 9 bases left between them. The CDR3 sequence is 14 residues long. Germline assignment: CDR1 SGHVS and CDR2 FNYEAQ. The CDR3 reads CASSRDINTGELFF. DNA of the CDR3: TGTGCCAGCAGCCGGGACATTAACACCGGGGAGCTGTTTTTT. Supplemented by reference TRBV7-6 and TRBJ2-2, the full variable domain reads GAGVSQSPRYKVTKRGQDVALRCDPISGHVSLYWYRQALGQGPEFLTYFNYEAQQDKSGLPNDRFSAERPEGSISTLTIQRTEQRDSAMYRCASSRDINTGELFFGEGSRLTVL.

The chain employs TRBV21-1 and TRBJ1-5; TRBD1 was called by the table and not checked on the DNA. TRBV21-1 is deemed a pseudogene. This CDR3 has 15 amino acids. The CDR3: CASIPRVRGSQPQHF. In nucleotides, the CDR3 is TGTGCCAGCATCCCCCGAGTCAGGGGTAGTCAGCCCCAGCATTTT.

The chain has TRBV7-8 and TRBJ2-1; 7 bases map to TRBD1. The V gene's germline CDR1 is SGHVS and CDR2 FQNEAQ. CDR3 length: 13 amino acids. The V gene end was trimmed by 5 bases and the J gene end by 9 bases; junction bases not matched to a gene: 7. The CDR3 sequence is CASSPKGAVEQFF. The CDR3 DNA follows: TGTGCCAGCAGCCCAAAGGGGGCGGTTGAGCAGTTCTTC.

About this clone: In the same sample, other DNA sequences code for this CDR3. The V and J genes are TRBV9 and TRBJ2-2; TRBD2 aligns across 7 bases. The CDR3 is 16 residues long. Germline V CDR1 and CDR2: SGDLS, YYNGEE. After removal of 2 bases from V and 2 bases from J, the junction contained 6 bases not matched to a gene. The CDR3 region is CASSVGGGANTGELFF. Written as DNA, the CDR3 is TGTGCCAGCAGCGTTGGGGGAGGGGCCAACACCGGGGAGCTGTTTTTT.

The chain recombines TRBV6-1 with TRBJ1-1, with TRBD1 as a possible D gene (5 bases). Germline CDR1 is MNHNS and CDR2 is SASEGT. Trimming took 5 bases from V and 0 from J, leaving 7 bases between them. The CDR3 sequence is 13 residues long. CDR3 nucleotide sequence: TGTGCCAGCAGTACACAGGTGAACACTGAAGCTTTCTTT. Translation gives CASSTQVNTEAFF.

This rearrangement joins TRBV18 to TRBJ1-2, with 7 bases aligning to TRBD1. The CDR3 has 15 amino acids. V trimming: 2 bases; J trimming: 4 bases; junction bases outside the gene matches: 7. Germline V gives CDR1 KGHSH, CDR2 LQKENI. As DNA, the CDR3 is TGTGCCAGCTCACCAAGCAACAGGGGTAGCTATGGCTACACCTTC. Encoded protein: CASSPSNRGSYGYTF.

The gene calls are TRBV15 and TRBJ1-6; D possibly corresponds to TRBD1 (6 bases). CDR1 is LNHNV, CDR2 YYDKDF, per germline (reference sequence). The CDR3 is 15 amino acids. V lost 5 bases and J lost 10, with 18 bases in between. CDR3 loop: CATSERGDNRSPLHF. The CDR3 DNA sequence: TGTGCCACCAGCGAGAGAGGGGACAATAGATCACCCCTCCACTTT.

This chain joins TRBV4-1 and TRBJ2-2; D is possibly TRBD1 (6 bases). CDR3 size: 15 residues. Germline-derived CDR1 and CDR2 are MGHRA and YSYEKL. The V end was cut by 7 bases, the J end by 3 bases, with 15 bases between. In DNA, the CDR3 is TGCGCCAGCAACCTTGATGGGGGCCACACCGGGGAGCTGTTTTTT. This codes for CASNLDGGHTGELFF.

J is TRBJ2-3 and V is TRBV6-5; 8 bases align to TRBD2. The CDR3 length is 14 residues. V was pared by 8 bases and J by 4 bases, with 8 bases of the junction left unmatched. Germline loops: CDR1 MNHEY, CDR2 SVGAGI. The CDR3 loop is CASGLSGGSDTQYF. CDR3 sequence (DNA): TGTGCCAGCGGTCTATCGGGGGGGTCAGATACGCAGTATTTT.

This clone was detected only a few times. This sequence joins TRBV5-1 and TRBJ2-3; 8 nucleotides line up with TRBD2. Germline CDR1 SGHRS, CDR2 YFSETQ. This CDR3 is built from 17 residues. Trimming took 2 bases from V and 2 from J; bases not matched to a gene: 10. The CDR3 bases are TGCGCCAGCAGCTTTGGTCGGGCCGGGGGGGACACAGATACGCAGTATTTT. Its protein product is CASSFGRAGGDTDTQYF.

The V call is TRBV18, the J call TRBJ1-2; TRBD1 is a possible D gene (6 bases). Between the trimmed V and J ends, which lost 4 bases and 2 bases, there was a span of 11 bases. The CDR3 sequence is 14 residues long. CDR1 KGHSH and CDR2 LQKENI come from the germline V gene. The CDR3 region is CASSLDTGNYGYTF. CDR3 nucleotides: TGTGCCAGCTCACTCGATACAGGGAACTATGGCTACACCTTC.

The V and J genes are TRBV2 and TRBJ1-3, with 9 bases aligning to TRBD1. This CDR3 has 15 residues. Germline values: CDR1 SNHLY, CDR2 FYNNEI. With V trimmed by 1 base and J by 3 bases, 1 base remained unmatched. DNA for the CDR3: TGTGCCAGCAGTGAAGGGACAGGGGTTGGAAACACCATATATTTT. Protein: CASSEGTGVGNTIYF.

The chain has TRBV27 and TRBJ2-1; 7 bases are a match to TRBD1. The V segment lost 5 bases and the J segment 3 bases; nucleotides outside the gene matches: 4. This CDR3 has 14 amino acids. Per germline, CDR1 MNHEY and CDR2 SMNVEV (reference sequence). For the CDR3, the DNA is TGTGCCAGCAGTACCGGGACAGTCTACAATGAGCAGTTCTTC. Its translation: CASSTGTVYNEQFF.